These T cell receptor beta chains were read from a single sample in a study of blood T cell repertoires in COVID-19. Clones were sequenced by immunoSEQ multiplex PCR, and TCRdb holds only the in-frame ones, with some missing. The profile covers fewer than 300,000 clones, with 83% appearing a single time and roughly 9.4% taken by the ten largest. Sequencing input: peripheral blood. The receptor source for this set is a woman aged 45-60 years who had recovered from COVID-19. Each CDR3 is given with its conserved first and last residue. A D gene is named only where the DNA matches it firmly. A clone size is listed for some rows: how often the clone was seen (once, few, many), or a class if it is expanded.

J: TRBJ1-1; D: NA; V: TRBV7-8; size: NA; DNA: TGTGCCAGCAGCCGAGCCGGGGGGTGGACTGAAGCTTTCTTT; CDR3: CASSRAGGWTEAFF
J: TRBJ2-7; D: NA; V: TRBV18; size: NA; DNA: TGTGCCAGCTCACCACCCGGGGTCTACGAGCAGTACTTC; CDR3: CASSPPGVYEQYF
J: TRBJ2-7; D: TRBD2; V: TRBV7-2; size: NA; DNA: TGTGCCAGCAGCTTAGGTGGGACTAGGTCAACCGGGGGCTACGAGCAGTACTTC; CDR3: CASSLGGTRSTGGYEQYF
J: TRBJ2-7; D: TRBD2; V: TRBV3-1/TRBV3-2; size: NA; DNA: TGTGCCAGCAGTAAAGGGTCCTGGGGGGCGGGGGGCCGGGGCTACGAGCAGTACTTC; CDR3: CASSKGSWGAGGRGYEQYF
J: TRBJ2-7; D: TRBD1; V: TRBV28; size: NA; DNA: TGTGCCAGCAGTTTAAGGACAGGCTACGAGCAGTACTTC; CDR3: CASSLRTGYEQYF
J: TRBJ1-4; D: NA; V: TRBV4-1; size: NA; DNA: TGCGCCAGCAGCCAAACAATTGACAGTTATAATGAAAAACTGTTTTTT; CDR3: CASSQTIDSYNEKLFF
J: TRBJ2-7; D: TRBD2; V: TRBV3-1/TRBV3-2; size: NA; DNA: TGTGCCAGCAGCCCACGAGGGCTAGCGGGGACCTACGAGCAGTACTTC; CDR3: CASSPRGLAGTYEQYF
J: TRBJ2-2; D: NA; V: TRBV10-3; size: few; DNA: TGTGCCATCAGTGACCTGGGGGCCAACACCGGGGAGCTGTTTTTT; CDR3: CAISDLGANTGELFF
J: TRBJ2-7; D: TRBD2; V: TRBV18; size: NA; DNA: TGTGCCAGCTCACCGGTGACTAGCGGGGGGGCTAGAGAGCAGTACTTC; CDR3: CASSPVTSGGAREQYF
J: TRBJ2-5; D: NA; V: TRBV9; size: few; DNA: TGTGCCAGCAGCCTTTCTTGGGGGCCACAAGAGACCCAGTACTTC; CDR3: CASSLSWGPQETQYF